This T cell receptor (beta chain) was found in a study of blood T cells in healthy people across ages. Points from the study as a whole: The study found TCR beta diversity correlated strongly with naive T cell percentage.

Concerning this clonotype: Its antigen is not identified.

PCR was performed a second time for about 7 to 12 cycles using a sample-barcoded 5' primer and a J-beta primer mix. TCRdb reprocessed the 5' RACE reads via MiXCR and lists one record per CDR3 protein. The table includes about 560,000 distinct CDR3 sequences, approximately 26% detected once. Russia was home to the donors, healthy Caucasian individuals aged about 6 to 90. Germline loops: CDR1 LGHNA, CDR2 YSLEER. The CDR3 is made up of 13 amino acids. Trimming pared 4 bases from V and 7 bases from J, leaving 14 bases between. The same data also contributed to another study, on T cells of mothers and their children. As that report states: Compared with unrelated pairs, related mother-child pairs had slightly higher, non-significant overlap.

The source of this sequence is a boy between 2 and 10 years old in good health. Sequencing was performed on blood. The genes are TRBV4-3 and TRBJ2-7, with a tentative D call TRBD2 (6 bases). Written as DNA, the CDR3 is TGCGCCAGCAGCCGGGAATCCCGGGGGGAGCAGTACTTC. Residues: CASSRESRGEQYF.